This T cell receptor beta chain was obtained from a study of response to subunit inactivated influenza vaccine (dated by TCRdb to 2017 to 2018). About the investigation overall: The study used deep quantitative T cell receptor repertoire profiling to track responses to a trivalent subunit inactivated influenza vaccine.

The time point label corresponds to: 45 days after influenza vaccine administration. Library prep was done by RT-PCR. Sequenced using an Illumina HiSeq 2500. In TCRdb, the public reads were trimmed at Q25 with fastp and aligned with MiXCR, with productive beta chains retained. Records with the same CDR3 protein are collapsed into one entry carrying the most frequent genes and DNA. The sample has 500,000 or so distinct CDR3 sequences on record, roughly 9.8% of them singletons. The ten biggest clones cover approximately 12% of the sample. Study-wide conclusions, independent of this receptor: It was suggested by the authors that each seasonal influenza vaccination may recruit only a limited number of new T cells.

This clonotype turned up a few times. There is no known antigen for this receptor. No much larger clonotype is one base removed from it; base qualities were not supplied. The sequence was collected from a man in his fifties or sixties who received an inactivated influenza vaccine. Donor details come from another sample of the same person, matched by shared clones. The specimen was PBMCs from blood, collected roughly 6 weeks after vaccination.

The CDR3 corresponds to CASSEGTAYEQYF. The sequenced DNA is TGCGCCAGCAGTGAGGGGACAGCTTACGAGCAGTACTTC. The sequence joins TRBV10-1 to TRBJ2-7; 7 central bases correspond to TRBD1. Taken from the germline V gene (reference sequence), the CDR1 and CDR2 loops are WNHNN and SYGVQD. After removal of 2 bases from V and 4 bases from J, the junction retains 2 bases not matched to a gene. The CDR3, from cysteine to phenylalanine, totals 13 residues. CDR3 DNA is the only sequence kept; it has 39 bases, read in frame from the first base.